The rows below give T cell receptor beta chains drawn from one sample of a study of cytomegalovirus exposure and HLA in healthy donors. The protocol was immunoSEQ multiplex PCR, while the TCRdb copy is restricted to in-frame clones and leaves out a portion. The repertoire includes 180,000 or so clones, about 75% of them detected once, and 11% to 15% sits in the top ten. The sample was PBMCs. These TCRs come from a man aged 50 or older in good health and CMV-seropositive. CDR3s include the opening cysteine and the closing phenylalanine or tryptophan.

CDR3 length,V gene,J gene,CDR3 protein
15,TRBV9,TRBJ1-1,CASSVEWQANTEAFF
14,TRBV6-1,TRBJ2-3,CASRTGVVTDTQYF
17,TRBV7-2,TRBJ1-2,CASSLIGRGSSVYGYTF
10,TRBV20-1,TRBJ1-2,CSARTDSNTF
15,TRBV14,TRBJ2-5,CASSQYRGIASTQYF
14,TRBV14,TRBJ2-2,CASASLGGAGELFF
13,TRBV4-1,TRBJ2-4,CASSQDYLNIQYF
16,TRBV5-6,TRBJ2-3,CASSLATGWRTDTQYF
13,TRBV5-5,TRBJ1-1,CASSLAGSTEAFF
16,TRBV5-1,TRBJ1-2,CASSLDRGGEAGGYTF
14,TRBV27,TRBJ1-1,CASSFGVVNTEAFF
16,TRBV4-3,TRBJ2-3,CASSQGPAGGTDTQYF